This T cell receptor (beta chain) came from a study of radiation and T cells in renal cell carcinoma. Study-wide results and limits: Pretreatment tumor biopsies were lacking, so baseline clonotypes are unknown. Top tumor clonotypes rose in blood 2 weeks post-radiation, then contracted.

Clones were read by immunoSEQ multiplex PCR, and TCRdb kept only the in-frame ones, dropping some. Here the sample spans 50,000 to 70,000 clones, roughly 80% being singletons. Only a few counts were recorded for this clone. Its specificity is not known. The time point: blood 4 weeks post-SBRT, at nephrectomy. The treatment: 15 Gy SBRT to primary tumor, nephrectomy 4 weeks later. Nephrectomy followed 15 Gy stereotactic body radiation by 4 weeks. This renal cell carcinoma was of the clear cell type. This CDR3 spans 12 amino acids. Germline CDR1 reads SEHNR; CDR2 reads FQNEAQ (reference sequence). V lost 10 bases and J lost 5, with 14 bases in between.

Sequences were derived from blood, sampled from a patient whose treatment included radiotherapy and nephrectomy. The receptor comes from a man aged 55 to 70 with renal cell carcinoma. The V call is TRBV7-9, the J call TRBJ1-1; no clear D gene. The CDR3, as DNA: TGTGCCACTAGGGAAAGTTCGACTGAAGCTTTCTTT. Translating it yields CATRESSTEAFF.